One sample yielded the 22 T cell receptor beta chains listed below, sequenced in a study of blood T cells in healthy people across ages. A second PCR, run for about 6 to 11 cycles, used a sample-barcoded 5' primer plus a J-beta primer mix. TCRdb analysed the 5' RACE reads with MiXCR anew, one entry per CDR3 protein. The data show hundreds of thousands of distinct CDR3 sequences, 45% to 70% seen once. Input material: blood. The receptor set was obtained from a man between 35 and 55 years old in good health.

This clonotype was seen only a few times. This rearrangement joins TRBV7-2 to TRBJ2-5; 8 nucleotides align to TRBD2. Germline CDR1 reads SGHTA; CDR2 reads FQGNSA. The V gene end was trimmed by 5 bases and the J gene end by 2 bases; junction bases not matched to a gene: 4. The CDR3 runs to 14 residues. CDR3 in amino acids: CASSVSGAQETQYF. In nucleotides, the CDR3 is TGTGCCAGCAGCGTTAGCGGGGCTCAAGAGACCCAGTACTTC.

This clonotype was seen more than once but under ten times. DNA of the CDR3: TGTGCCAGCAGCTTAGCCTCTTTGGCCACCAATGAGCAGTTCTTC. Translating gives CASSLASLATNEQFF. The V and J genes are TRBV7-9 and TRBJ2-1; D unclear. This CDR3 is 15 amino acids long. Germline V CDR1 and CDR2: SEHNR, FQNEAQ (reference sequence). Trimming cost V 0 bases and J 6 bases, with 12 bases left between them.

V and J are TRBV15 and TRBJ2-1; TRBD1 is a possible D gene (7 bases). The germline CDR1 and CDR2 sequences are LNHNV and YYDKDF (reference sequence). V was pared by 5 bases and J by 8 bases, with 22 bases between. This CDR3 is 16 amino acids long. In DNA, the CDR3 is TGTGCCACCAGCGGGCGGGGACAGTTTAATTCGGATGAGCAGTTCTTC. Its protein is CATSGRGQFNSDEQFF.

V usage is TRBV12-3 or TRBV12-4 and J usage is TRBJ1-6; TRBD1 matches 7 bases. The V gene end was trimmed by 5 bases and the J gene end by 6 bases; junction bases not matched to a gene: 7. The CDR3 runs 15 residues. CDR3 amino acids: CASSKRQGSNSPLHF. Here the CDR3 DNA reads TGTGCCAGCAGTAAACGACAGGGTTCTAATTCACCCCTCCACTTT.

The CDR3 region is CASSHMRGHFEAFF. The DNA of the CDR3 is TGCGCCAGCAGCCATATGCGCGGGCACTTTGAAGCTTTCTTT. The chain has TRBV4-3 and TRBJ1-1; D gene unclear. The V end lost 3 bases, the J end lost 7 bases, and 15 bases lay between the germline ends. Germline CDR1 reads LGHNA; CDR2 reads YSLEER. The CDR3 extends over 14 amino acids.

The rearrangement joins TRBV7-6 to TRBJ2-5, with D possibly TRBD1 on 6 matching bases. Germline lookup yields CDR1 SGHVS and CDR2 FNYEAQ. The germline V and J ends were trimmed by 9 bases and 4 bases, with 15 bases remaining between them. There are 13 residues in the CDR3. This CDR3 is CASTKQGRETQYF. Written as DNA, the CDR3 is TGTGCCAGTACGAAACAGGGAAGAGAGACCCAGTACTTC.

This clonotype was counted between two and nine times. The chain recombines TRBV29-1 with TRBJ2-4; TRBD2 is a possible D gene (5 bases). CDR1 is SQVTM and CDR2 is ANQGSEA in the germline V gene. CDR3 length: 14 amino acids. Trimming took off 0 bases at V and 0 bases at J, with 6 bases between the two ends. CDR3 in amino acids: CSVEDGLAKNIQYF. As DNA, the CDR3 is TGCAGCGTTGAAGATGGACTAGCCAAAAACATTCAGTACTTC.

This clonotype was counted once. This chain links TRBV20-1 with TRBJ1-1, with TRBD1 matching 9 bases. V lost 3 bases, J lost 0 bases, and 11 bases stayed unmatched. CDR1 and CDR2 from the germline V gene are DFQATT and SNEGSKA (reference sequence). This CDR3 has 17 amino acids. The CDR3 coding sequence is TGCAGTGCTAGTTCCCCCCGGACAGGGGTCATGAACACTGAAGCTTTCTTT. As protein: CSASSPRTGVMNTEAFF.

This rearrangement joins TRBV28 to TRBJ1-6; D gene uncertain. The germline gives CDR1 MDHEN, CDR2 SYDVKM. The CDR3 runs 15 residues. With 5 bases removed from V and 0 bases from J, the gap between germline ends came to 8 bases. The CDR3 DNA sequence: TGTGCCAGCAGTCGCGGGAGCTCCTATAATTCACCCCTCCACTTT. It yields the protein CASSRGSSYNSPLHF. Looking up the rest from reference TRBV28 and TRBJ1-6 gives the full variable domain: DVKVTQSSRYLVKRTGEKVFLECVQDMDHENMFWYRQDPGLGLRLIYFSYDVKMKEKGDIPEGYSVSREKKERFSLILESASTNQTSMYLCASSRGSSYNSPLHFGNGTRLTVT.

The chain employs TRBV30 and TRBJ1-2; the match to TRBD1 covers 10 bases. The CDR3 has 13 amino acids. The germline V gene encodes CDR1 GTSNPN and CDR2 SVGIG (reference sequence). J was trimmed by 4 bases and V by 8 bases; bases with no gene match: 7. CDR3 sequence (DNA): TGTGCCCTCCGGGACAGGGGACTCTATGGCTACACCTTC. Translated: CALRDRGLYGYTF.

The chain recombines TRBV24-1 with TRBJ2-7; 15 nucleotides align to TRBD2. The CDR3 has 18 residues. After removal of 4 bases from V and 3 bases from J, the junction contained 9 bases not matched to a gene. Germline CDR1 KGHDR, CDR2 SFDVKD. In DNA, the CDR3 is TGTGCCACCAGTGAACGCGGGACTAGCGGGAGGCCCCTCTACGAGCAGTACTTC. Protein: CATSERGTSGRPLYEQYF.

The sample holds a few counts of this clonotype. DNA of the CDR3: TGTGCCAGCAGAATCGGGAAAGATCAGCCCCAGCATTTT. As protein: CASRIGKDQPQHF. The genes are TRBV12-3 or TRBV12-4 and TRBJ1-5, with D hard to call. This CDR3 spans 13 amino acids. V lost 6 bases to trimming and J lost 5 bases, with 11 bases between them.

This clonotype showed up just a few times. V is TRBV25-1 and J is TRBJ2-5; D gene ambiguous. V lost 0 bases and J lost 1, with 6 bases in between. This CDR3 has 14 residues. The germline V gene has CDR1 MGHDK and CDR2 SYGVNS. CDR3 bases: TGTGCCAGCAGTGAATATGGCAGCCAAGAGACCCAGTACTTC. As protein: CASSEYGSQETQYF.

This chain connects TRBV4-2 to TRBJ2-7, with a tentative D call TRBD2 (7 bases). The CDR3 spans 16 residues. Germline-derived CDR1 and CDR2 are LGHNA and YNFKEQ. V shed 0 bases and J shed 5 bases, with 17 bases lying between them. In DNA, the CDR3 is TGTGCCAGCAGCCAAGAAAGGGGGGGTGCGAGCGACGAGCAGTACTTC. The encoded protein is CASSQERGGASDEQYF.

V is TRBV5-7 and J is TRBJ2-7; D remains unclear. Being an ORF, TRBV5-7 has a function that is uncertain. CDR3 length: 17 amino acids. The germline V and J ends were trimmed by 0 bases and 2 bases, with 18 bases remaining between them. The CDR3 loop is CASSLARLVGRTYEQYF. CDR3 DNA sequence: TGTGCCAGCAGCTTGGCTAGACTCGTAGGCAGAACCTACGAGCAGTACTTC.

The rearrangement uses TRBV27 and TRBJ1-3; 10 bases agree with TRBD1. The trim removed 3 bases at V and 3 bases at J, leaving 5 bases unmatched. CDR1 and CDR2 from the germline V gene are MNHEY and SMNVEV (reference sequence). The CDR3 covers 16 residues. The CDR3 sequence is CASSFVGTGVGNTIYF. The CDR3 nucleotides are TGTGCCAGCAGTTTCGTAGGGACAGGGGTTGGAAACACCATATATTTT.

This clonotype was seen only once. This chain connects TRBV5-5 to TRBJ2-1, with 9 bases fitting TRBD2. Matching the DNA end better, TRBJ2-7 makes the J call doubtful. CDR3 length equals 16 residues. Germline CDR1 is SGHKS and CDR2 is YYEKEE (reference sequence). The CDR3 DNA follows: TGTGCCAGCAGCTTTATAGCGGGGGACTCCTACAATGAGCAGTACTTC. This sequence encodes CASSFIAGDSYNEQYF.

The CDR3 region has the DNA TGTGCCAGCAGCGTAGAATTAAAAGATACGCAGTATTTT. It specifies CASSVELKDTQYF. This chain connects TRBV9 to TRBJ2-3; D is undetermined. Germline loops: CDR1 SGDLS, CDR2 YYNGEE. The V and J ends lost 0 bases and 5 bases respectively, with 7 bases between them. This CDR3 is 13 amino acids long.

In its sample, this clonotype was seen once. V gene TRBV3-1 combines with J gene TRBJ2-7; 11 bases agree with TRBD2. This CDR3 region has 16 residues. Germline V gives CDR1 LGHDT, CDR2 YNNKEL (reference sequence). With V trimmed by 1 base and J by 3 bases, 5 bases remained unmatched. The DNA of the CDR3 is TGTGCCAGCAGCCAAGGCTCTAGCGGGGGGTTCTACGAGCAGTACTTC. Its translation: CASSQGSSGGFYEQYF.

V and J are TRBV29-1 and TRBJ2-5, with a weak D call TRBD1 (5 bases). Trimming removed 4 bases from V and 5 bases from J, with 14 bases in between. The CDR3 has 13 residues. The germline V gene has CDR1 SQVTM and CDR2 ANQGSEA. The CDR3 is CSVAPGSRETQYF. Written as DNA, the CDR3 is TGCAGCGTTGCCCCAGGGTCCAGGGAGACCCAGTACTTC.

DNA of the CDR3: TGCAGCGGATCACAGGGAGAAAAGACCCAGTACTTC. Translated, it gives CSGSQGEKTQYF. The rearrangement links TRBV29-1 to TRBJ2-7, with TRBD1 as a possible D gene (6 bases). The better agreement between TRBJ2-5 and the DNA end casts doubt on the J call. Per germline, CDR1 SQVTM and CDR2 ANQGSEA. The CDR3 is made up of 12 amino acids.

The chain recombines TRBV12-3 or TRBV12-4 with TRBJ1-1; tentative D call: TRBD1 (6 bases). Trimming pared 5 bases from V and 8 bases from J, leaving 12 bases between. This CDR3 has 12 residues. CDR3 coding DNA: TGTGCCAGCAGTACGACAGGCCCGGAAGCTTTCTTT. It specifies CASSTTGPEAFF.